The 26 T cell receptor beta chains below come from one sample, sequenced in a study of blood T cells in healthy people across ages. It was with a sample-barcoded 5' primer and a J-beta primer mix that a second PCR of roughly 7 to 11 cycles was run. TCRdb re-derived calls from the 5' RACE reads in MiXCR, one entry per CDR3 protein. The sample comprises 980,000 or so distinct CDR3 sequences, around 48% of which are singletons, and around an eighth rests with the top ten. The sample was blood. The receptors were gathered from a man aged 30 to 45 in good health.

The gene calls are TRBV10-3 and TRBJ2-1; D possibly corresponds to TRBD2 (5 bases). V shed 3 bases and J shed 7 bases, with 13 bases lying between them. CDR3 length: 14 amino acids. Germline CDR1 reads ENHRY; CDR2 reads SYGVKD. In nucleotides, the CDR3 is TGTGCCATCAGTGATGGACTCGCGACGAATGAGCAGTTCTTC. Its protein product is CAISDGLATNEQFF.

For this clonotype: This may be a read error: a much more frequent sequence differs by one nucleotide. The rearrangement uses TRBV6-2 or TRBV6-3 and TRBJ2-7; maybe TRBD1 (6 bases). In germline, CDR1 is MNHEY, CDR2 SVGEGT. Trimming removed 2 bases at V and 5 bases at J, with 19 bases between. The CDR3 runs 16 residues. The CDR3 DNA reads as TGTGCCAGCAGTTACGGGCTCCGGGCAGGGGTAGACGAGCAGTACTTC. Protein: CASSYGLRAGVDEQYF.

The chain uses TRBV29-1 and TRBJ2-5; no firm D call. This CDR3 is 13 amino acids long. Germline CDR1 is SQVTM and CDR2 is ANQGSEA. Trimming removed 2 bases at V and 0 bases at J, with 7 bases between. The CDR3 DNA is TGCAGCGTTGAATCAACTTACCAAGAGACCCAGTACTTC. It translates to CSVESTYQETQYF. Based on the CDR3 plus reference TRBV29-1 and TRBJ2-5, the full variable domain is SAVISQKPSRDICQRGTSLTIQCQVDSQVTMMFWYRQQPGQSLTLIATANQGSEATYESGFVIDKFPISRPNLTFSTLTVSNMSPEDSSIYLCSVESTYQETQYFGPGTRLLVL.

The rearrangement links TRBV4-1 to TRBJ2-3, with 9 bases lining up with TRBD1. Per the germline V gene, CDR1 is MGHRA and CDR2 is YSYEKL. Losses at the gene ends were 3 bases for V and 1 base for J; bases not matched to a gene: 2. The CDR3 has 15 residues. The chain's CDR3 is CASSQWTGGTDTQYF. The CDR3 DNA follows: TGCGCCAGCAGCCAGTGGACAGGGGGCACAGATACGCAGTATTTT.

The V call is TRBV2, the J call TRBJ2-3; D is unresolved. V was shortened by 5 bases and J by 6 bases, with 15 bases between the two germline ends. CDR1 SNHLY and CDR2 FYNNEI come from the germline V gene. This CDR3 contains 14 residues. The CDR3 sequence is CASSLTDNRDTQYF. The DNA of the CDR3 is TGTGCCAGCAGTTTAACCGATAACCGGGATACGCAGTATTTT.

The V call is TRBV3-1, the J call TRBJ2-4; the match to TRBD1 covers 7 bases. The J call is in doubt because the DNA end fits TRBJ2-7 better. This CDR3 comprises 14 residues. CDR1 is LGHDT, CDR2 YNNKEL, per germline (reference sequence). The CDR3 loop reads CASSQAGTVYEQYF. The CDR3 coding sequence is TGTGCCAGCAGCCAAGCCGGGACAGTCTACGAGCAGTACTTC.

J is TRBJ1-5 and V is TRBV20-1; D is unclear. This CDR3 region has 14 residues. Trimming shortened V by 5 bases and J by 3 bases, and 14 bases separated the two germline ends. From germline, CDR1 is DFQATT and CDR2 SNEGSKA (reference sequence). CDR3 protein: CSARRGGYNQPQHF. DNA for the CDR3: TGCAGTGCTCGGCGGGGTGGTTACAATCAGCCCCAGCATTTT.

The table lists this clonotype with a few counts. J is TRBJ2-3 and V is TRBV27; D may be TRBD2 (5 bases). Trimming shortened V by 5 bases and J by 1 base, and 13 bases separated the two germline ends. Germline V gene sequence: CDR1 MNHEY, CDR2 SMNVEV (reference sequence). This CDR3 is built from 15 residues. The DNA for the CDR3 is TGTGCCAGCAGTCTACGGACTTGGGGCACAGATACGCAGTATTTT. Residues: CASSLRTWGTDTQYF.

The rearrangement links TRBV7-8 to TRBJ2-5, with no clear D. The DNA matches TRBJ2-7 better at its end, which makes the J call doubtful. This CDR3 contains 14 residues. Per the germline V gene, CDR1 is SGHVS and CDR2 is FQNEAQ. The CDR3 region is CASSTKWDYYEQYF. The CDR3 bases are TGTGCCAGCAGCACTAAATGGGATTACTACGAGCAGTACTTC.

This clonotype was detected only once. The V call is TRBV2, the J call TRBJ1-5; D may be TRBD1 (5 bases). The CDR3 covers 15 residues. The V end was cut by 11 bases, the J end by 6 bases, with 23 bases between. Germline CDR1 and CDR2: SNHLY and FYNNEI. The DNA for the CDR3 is TGTGCCGGCCAGAGAGATACAGGAACGAGTCAGCCCCAGCATTTT. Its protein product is CAGQRDTGTSQPQHF.

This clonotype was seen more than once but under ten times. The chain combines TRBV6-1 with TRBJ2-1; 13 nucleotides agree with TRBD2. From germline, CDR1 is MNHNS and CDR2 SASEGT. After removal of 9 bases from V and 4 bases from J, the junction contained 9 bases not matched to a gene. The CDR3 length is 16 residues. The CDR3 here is CASIGTSGDPYNEQFF. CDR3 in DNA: TGTGCCAGTATAGGGACTAGCGGGGACCCTTACAATGAGCAGTTCTTC.

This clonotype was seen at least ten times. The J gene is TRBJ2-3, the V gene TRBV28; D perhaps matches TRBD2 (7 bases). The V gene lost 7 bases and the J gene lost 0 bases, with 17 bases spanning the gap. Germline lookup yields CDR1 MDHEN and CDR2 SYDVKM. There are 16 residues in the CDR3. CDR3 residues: CASNIGGASSTDTQYF. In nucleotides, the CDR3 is TGTGCCAGCAACATAGGGGGGGCTTCTAGCACAGATACGCAGTATTTT.

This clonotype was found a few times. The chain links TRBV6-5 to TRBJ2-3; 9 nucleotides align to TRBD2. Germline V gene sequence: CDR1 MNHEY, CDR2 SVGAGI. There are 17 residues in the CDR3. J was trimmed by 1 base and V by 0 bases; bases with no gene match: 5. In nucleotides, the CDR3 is TGTGCCAGCAGTTACTCTAGCGGGGGCCATCGCACAGATACGCAGTATTTT. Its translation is CASSYSSGGHRTDTQYF.

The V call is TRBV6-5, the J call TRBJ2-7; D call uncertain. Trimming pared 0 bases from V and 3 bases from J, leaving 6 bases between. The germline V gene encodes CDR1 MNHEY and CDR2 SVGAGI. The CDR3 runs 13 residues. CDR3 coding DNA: TGTGCCAGCAGTTACTCGTACCGCTACGAGCAGTACTTC. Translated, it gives CASSYSYRYEQYF.

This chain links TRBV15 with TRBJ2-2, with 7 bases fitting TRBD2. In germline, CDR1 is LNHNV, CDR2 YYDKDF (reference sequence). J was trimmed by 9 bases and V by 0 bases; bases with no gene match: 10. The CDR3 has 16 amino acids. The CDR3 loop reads CATSRDKTSLGRELFF. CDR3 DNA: TGTGCCACCAGCAGAGATAAGACTAGCTTGGGCCGGGAGCTGTTTTTT.

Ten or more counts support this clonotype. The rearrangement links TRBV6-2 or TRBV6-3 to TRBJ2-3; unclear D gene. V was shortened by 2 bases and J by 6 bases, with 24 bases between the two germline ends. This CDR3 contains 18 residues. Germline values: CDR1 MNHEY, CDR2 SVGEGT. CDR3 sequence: CASSYRIGENNAYDTQYF. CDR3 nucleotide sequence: TGTGCCAGCAGTTACCGTATTGGAGAAAACAATGCTTACGATACGCAGTATTTT.

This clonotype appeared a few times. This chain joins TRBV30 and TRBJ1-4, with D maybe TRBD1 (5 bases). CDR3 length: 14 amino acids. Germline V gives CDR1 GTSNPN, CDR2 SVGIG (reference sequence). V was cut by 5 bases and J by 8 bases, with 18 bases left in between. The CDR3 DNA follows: TGTGCCTGGTCTGGGACGGTAGGGATGGAAAAACTGTTTTTT. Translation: CAWSGTVGMEKLFF.

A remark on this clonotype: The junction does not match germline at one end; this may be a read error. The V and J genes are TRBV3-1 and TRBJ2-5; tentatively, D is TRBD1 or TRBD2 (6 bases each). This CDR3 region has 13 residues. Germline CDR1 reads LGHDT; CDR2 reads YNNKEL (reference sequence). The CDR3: CASSQRGQVTQYF. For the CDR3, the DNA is TGTGCCAGCAGCCAACGGGGGCAAGTGACCCAGTACTTC.

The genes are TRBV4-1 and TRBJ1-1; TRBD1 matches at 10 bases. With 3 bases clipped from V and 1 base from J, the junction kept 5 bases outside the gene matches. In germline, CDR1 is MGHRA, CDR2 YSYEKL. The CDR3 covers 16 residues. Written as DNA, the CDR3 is TGCGCCAGCAGCCACGGGACAGGGGCGCAGAACACTGAAGCTTTCTTT. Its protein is CASSHGTGAQNTEAFF.

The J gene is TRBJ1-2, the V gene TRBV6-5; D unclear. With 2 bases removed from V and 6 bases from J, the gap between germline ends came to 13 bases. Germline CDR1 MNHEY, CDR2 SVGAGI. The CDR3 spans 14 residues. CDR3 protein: CASSYDTGRDGYTF. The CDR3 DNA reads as TGTGCCAGCAGTTACGATACCGGCCGCGATGGCTACACCTTC.

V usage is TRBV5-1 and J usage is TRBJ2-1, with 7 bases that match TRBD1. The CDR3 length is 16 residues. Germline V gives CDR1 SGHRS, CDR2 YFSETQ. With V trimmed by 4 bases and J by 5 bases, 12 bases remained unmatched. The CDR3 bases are TGCGCCAGCAGCCTTATGACAGGGAGTGGCGACAATGAGCAGTTCTTC. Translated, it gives CASSLMTGSGDNEQFF.

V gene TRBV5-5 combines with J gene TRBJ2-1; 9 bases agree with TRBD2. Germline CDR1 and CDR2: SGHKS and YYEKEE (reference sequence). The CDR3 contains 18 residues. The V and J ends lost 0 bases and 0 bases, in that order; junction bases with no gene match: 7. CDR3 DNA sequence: TGTGCCAGCAGCTTGGAAGCGGGGGGCCCGAGCTCCTACAATGAGCAGTTCTTC. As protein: CASSLEAGGPSSYNEQFF.

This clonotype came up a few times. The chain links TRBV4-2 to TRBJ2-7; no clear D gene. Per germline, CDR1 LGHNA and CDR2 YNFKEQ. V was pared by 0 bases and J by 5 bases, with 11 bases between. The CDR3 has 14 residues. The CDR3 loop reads CASSQDGPADEQYF. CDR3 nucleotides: TGTGCCAGCAGCCAAGATGGACCTGCGGACGAGCAGTACTTC.

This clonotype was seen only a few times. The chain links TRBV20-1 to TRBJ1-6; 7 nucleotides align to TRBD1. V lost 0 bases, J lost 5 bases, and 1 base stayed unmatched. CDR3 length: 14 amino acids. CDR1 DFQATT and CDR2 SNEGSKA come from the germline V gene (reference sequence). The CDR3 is CSARDDRDNSPLHF. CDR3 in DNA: TGCAGTGCTAGAGATGACAGGGATAATTCACCCCTCCACTTT.

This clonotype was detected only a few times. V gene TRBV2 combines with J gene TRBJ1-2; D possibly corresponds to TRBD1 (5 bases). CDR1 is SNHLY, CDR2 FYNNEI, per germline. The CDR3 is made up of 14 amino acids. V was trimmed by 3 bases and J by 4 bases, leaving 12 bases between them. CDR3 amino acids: CASSEAGTGYGYTF. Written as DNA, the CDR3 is TGTGCCAGCAGTGAGGCGGGGACCGGCTATGGCTACACCTTC.

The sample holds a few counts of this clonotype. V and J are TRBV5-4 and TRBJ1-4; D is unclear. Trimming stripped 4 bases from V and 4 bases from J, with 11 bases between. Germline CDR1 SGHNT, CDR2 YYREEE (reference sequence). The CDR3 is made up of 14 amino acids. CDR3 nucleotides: TGTGCCAGCAGCCCGGACGGACGTAATGAAAAACTGTTTTTT. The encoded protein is CASSPDGRNEKLFF.